This T cell receptor (beta chain) was obtained from a study of blood T cell repertoires in COVID-19. Assay: immunoSEQ multiplex PCR; the TCRdb copy retains only in-frame clones and omits some. The sample comprises some 120,000 clones, approximately 80% of which are singletons, and 1.9% rests with the top ten. The germline V gene has CDR1 KGHSH and CDR2 LQKENI. The CDR3 spans 16 residues. Deletions cut 0 bases from V and 1 base from J, with 10 bases between. Material for sequencing was peripheral blood. The V call is TRBV18, the J call TRBJ1-3; D is unclear. The receptor was isolated from an older man with acute or convalescent COVID-19. CDR3 coding DNA: TGTGCCAGCTCACCACCCCGAGGAAGGTCTGGAAACACCATATATTTT. Protein: CASSPPRGRSGNTIYF.